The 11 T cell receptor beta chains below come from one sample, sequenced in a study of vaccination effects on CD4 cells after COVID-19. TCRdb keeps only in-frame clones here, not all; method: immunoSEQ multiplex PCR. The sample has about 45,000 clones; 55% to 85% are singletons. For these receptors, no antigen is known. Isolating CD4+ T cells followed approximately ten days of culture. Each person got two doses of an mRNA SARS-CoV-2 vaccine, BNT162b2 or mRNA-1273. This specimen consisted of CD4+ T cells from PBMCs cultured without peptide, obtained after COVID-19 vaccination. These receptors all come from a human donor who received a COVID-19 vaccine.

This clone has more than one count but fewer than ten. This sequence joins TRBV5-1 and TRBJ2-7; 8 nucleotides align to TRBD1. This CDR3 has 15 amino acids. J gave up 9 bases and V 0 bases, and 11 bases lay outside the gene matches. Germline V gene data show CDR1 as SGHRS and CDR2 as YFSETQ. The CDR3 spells CASSLASKDRARQYF. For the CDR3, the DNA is TGCGCCAGCAGCTTGGCCTCCAAGGACAGGGCGAGGCAGTACTTC.

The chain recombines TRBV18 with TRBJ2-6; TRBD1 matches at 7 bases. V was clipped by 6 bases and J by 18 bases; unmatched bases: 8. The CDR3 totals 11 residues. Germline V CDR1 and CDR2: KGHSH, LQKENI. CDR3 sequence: CASSTQGDRTF. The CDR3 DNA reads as TGTGCCAGCTCCACGCAGGGGGATCGGACTTTC.

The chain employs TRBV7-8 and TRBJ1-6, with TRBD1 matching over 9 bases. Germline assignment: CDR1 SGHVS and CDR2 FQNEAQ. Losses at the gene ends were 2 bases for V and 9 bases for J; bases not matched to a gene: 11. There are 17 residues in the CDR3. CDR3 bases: TGTGCCAGCAGCTTACGGGACAGGGAAGGTCGCGGTTCACCCCTCCACTTT. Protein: CASSLRDREGRGSPLHF.

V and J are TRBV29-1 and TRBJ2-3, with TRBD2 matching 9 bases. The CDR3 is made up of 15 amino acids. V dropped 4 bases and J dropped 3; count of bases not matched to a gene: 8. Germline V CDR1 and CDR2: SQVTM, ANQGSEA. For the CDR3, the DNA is TGCAGCGTTGCCGGGCGGGAGGGAGGGACAGATACGCAGTATTTT. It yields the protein CSVAGREGGTDTQYF.

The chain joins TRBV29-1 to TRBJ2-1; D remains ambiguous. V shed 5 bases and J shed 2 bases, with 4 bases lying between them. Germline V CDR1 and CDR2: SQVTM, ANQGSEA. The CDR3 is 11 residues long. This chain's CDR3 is CSVYAYNEQFF. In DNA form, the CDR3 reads TGCAGCGTTTATGCCTACAATGAGCAGTTCTTC.

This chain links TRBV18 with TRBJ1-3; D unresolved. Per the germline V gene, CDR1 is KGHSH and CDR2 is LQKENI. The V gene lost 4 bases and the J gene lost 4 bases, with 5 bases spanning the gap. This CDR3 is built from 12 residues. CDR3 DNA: TGTGCCAGCTCACAGGAAGGAAACACCATATATTTT. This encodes CASSQEGNTIYF.

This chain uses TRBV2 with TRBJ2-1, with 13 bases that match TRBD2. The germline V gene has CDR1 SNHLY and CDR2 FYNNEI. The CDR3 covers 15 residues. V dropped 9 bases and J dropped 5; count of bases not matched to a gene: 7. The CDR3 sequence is CASRTSGGGHNEQFF. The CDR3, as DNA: TGTGCCAGTCGGACTAGCGGGGGCGGCCACAATGAGCAGTTCTTC.

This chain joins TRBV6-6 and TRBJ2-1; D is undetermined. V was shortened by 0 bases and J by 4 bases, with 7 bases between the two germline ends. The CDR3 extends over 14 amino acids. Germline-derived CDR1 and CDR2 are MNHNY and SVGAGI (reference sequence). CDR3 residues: CASSYSRVYNEQFF. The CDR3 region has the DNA TGTGCCAGCAGTTACTCCCGCGTATACAATGAGCAGTTCTTC.

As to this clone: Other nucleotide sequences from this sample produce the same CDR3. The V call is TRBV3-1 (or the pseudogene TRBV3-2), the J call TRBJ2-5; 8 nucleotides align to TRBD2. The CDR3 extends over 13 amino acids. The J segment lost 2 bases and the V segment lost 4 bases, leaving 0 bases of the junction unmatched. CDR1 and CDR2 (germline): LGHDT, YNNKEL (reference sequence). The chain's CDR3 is CASSRGGQETQYF. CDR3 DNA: TGTGCCAGCAGCCGCGGGGGGCAAGAGACCCAGTACTTC.

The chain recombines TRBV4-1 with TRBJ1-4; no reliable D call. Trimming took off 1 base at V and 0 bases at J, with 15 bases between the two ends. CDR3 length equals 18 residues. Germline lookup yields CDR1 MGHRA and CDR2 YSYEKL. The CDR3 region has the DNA TGCGCCAGCAGCCAAGTATTACGGAATCGAGCAACTAATGAAAAACTGTTTTTT. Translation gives CASSQVLRNRATNEKLFF.

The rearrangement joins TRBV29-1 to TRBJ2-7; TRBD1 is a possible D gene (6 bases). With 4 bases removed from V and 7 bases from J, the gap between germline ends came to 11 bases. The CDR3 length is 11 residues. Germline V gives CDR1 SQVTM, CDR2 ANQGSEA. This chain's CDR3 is CSVGSQGEQYF. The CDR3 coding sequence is TGCAGCGTTGGGTCGCAGGGGGAGCAGTACTTC.